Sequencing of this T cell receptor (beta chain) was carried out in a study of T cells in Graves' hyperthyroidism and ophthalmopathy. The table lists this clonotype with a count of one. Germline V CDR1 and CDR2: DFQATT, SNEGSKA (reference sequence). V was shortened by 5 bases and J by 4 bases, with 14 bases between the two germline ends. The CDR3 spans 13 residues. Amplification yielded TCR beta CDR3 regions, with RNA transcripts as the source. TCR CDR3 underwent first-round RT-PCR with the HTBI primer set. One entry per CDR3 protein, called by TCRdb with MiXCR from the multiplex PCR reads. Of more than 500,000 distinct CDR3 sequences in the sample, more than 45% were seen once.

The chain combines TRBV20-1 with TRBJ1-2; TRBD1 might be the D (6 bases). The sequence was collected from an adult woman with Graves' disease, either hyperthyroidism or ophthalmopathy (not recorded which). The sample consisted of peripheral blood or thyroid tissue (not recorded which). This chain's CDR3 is CSAPLGGGYGYTF. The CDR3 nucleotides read TGCAGTGCTCCCCTGGGAGGGGGCTATGGCTACACCTTC.